This T cell receptor (beta chain) was identified during a study of long-term antiretroviral therapy in people with HIV. Comment on this clone: What it binds is not known.

Notes on the study in general: Controls exceeded HIV repertoires in CDR3 length range. ART preceded a rise in diversity that nonetheless stayed lower than in transplant donor controls.

They ran version v3.0 of the immunoSEQ assay at survey level. Sequencing efforts were directed toward roughly 40,000-55,000 T-cell genomes per sample. Profiling relied on immunoSEQ multiplex PCR, and the TCRdb table lists in-frame clones only, not all of them. Altogether 15,000 to 20,000 clones are present, less than 80% being singletons, with the ten largest covering 12% to 15%. Germline V gene data show CDR1 as GTSNPN and CDR2 as SVGIG (reference sequence). V was trimmed by 0 bases and J by 7 bases, leaving 6 bases between them. The CDR3 loop spans 11 amino acids. Each sample contained about 0.85-11 million cryopreserved PBMC, thawed before DNA extraction.

This specimen consisted of unsorted PBMCs, obtained 0.3 years after starting antiretroviral therapy. The clonotype comes from a woman in her fifties or sixties with HIV. The V gene is TRBV30, the J gene TRBJ2-5; D is unclear. The CDR3 reads CAWSVVRTQYF. The CDR3 DNA reads as TGTGCCTGGAGTGTGGTGAGGACCCAGTACTTC.